The T cell receptor beta chain under discussion was sequenced for a study of Graves' ophthalmopathy and Graves' hyperthyroidism. Diagnosis relied on clinical symptoms, serum thyroxine, TRAb, thyroid ultrasound and orbital computed tomography. Germline V gene data show CDR1 as SQVTM and CDR2 as ANQGSEA. Deletions cut 4 bases from V and 0 bases from J, with 9 bases between. This CDR3 region has 13 residues. Using RNA transcripts, the TCR beta CDR3 regions were amplified. HTBI-primed RT-PCR formed the first round, and a multiplex PCR formed the second. TCRdb used MiXCR to reprocess the multiplex PCR reads, holding one entry per CDR3 protein. The table shows about 640,000 distinct CDR3 sequences, with over 40% occurring only once.

The chain joins TRBV29-1 to TRBJ1-2; D is uncertain. Sequenced sample: peripheral blood. This TCR came from an adult man with Graves' ophthalmopathy. In DNA form, the CDR3 reads TGCAGCGTTGGGCCCGTTACTAACTATGGCTACACCTTC. This sequence encodes CSVGPVTNYGYTF.